These 21 T cell receptor beta chains came from one sample sequenced in a study of blood T cells in healthy people across ages (dated by TCRdb to between 2015 and 2017). Libraries were constructed by 5' RACE. Instrument used: Illumina HiSeq 2500. A second PCR of about 7 to 12 cycles was run with a J-beta primer mix and a sample-barcoded 5' primer. In TCRdb, the public reads were trimmed at Q25 with fastp and aligned with MiXCR, with productive beta chains retained. Rows with a matching CDR3 protein are joined into one entry that keeps the most common DNA and genes. The sample table records roughly 800,000 distinct CDR3 sequences; roughly 24% of these occur just once. 3% of the sample comes from the top ten. These same records also appear under a second study, on T cells of mothers and their children.

The specimen sequenced was blood. Receptors originate from a boy under 18 in good health.

The table lists this clonotype with a few counts. The V and J genes are TRBV5-1 and TRBJ2-1; 9 bases are a match to TRBD1. The J call may be wrong; the DNA end is better matched by TRBJ2-5. CDR1 and CDR2 (germline): SGHRS, YFSETQ. The CDR3 consists of 15 residues. The CDR3 protein is CASGPLGTGKETQYF. The CDR3 coding sequence is TGCGCCAGCGGCCCTCTCGGGACAGGGAAAGAGACCCAGTACTTC.

The V call is TRBV28, the J call TRBJ1-2; 7 nucleotides match TRBD1. CDR3 size: 16 residues. Germline CDR1 reads MDHEN; CDR2 reads SYDVKM. The V and J ends lost 5 bases and 2 bases, in that order; junction bases with no gene match: 11. The DNA for the CDR3 is TGTGCCAGCAGTCCTCACGGGACAGCCGCAAACTATGGCTACACCTTC. Encoded protein: CASSPHGTAANYGYTF.

This clonotype was observed a handful of times. The chain links TRBV12-3 or TRBV12-4 to TRBJ1-4; D may be TRBD1 (5 bases). Trimming pared 3 bases from V and 12 bases from J, leaving 11 bases between. The CDR3 is 12 amino acids. CDR3 nucleotide sequence: TGTGCCAGCAGTTTCGGGGCTAAGGAACTGTTTTTT. Translated, it gives CASSFGAKELFF.

CDR3 in DNA: TGCAGTGCTCCCAGAAGGACAGGGGACTACGAGCAGTACTTC. Translating gives CSAPRRTGDYEQYF. The chain links TRBV20-1 to TRBJ2-5; 9 positions match TRBD1. The J call may be faulty, since TRBJ2-7 better matches the DNA end. The CDR3 covers 14 residues. CDR1 is DFQATT and CDR2 is SNEGSKA in the germline V gene (reference sequence).

There are a few counts of this clonotype. The V call is TRBV7-3, the J call TRBJ2-2; D may be TRBD1 or TRBD2 (5 bases each). Per the germline V gene, CDR1 is SGHTA and CDR2 is FQGTGA. Trimming took 5 bases from V and 0 from J, leaving 13 bases between them. This CDR3 contains 16 residues. For the CDR3, the DNA is TGTGCCAGCAGCCCCAGGGCTAGCTCGAACACCGGGGAGCTGTTTTTT. It specifies CASSPRASSNTGELFF.

In its sample, this clonotype was seen a few times. The V gene is TRBV27, the J gene TRBJ1-1; D not resolved. Germline V gene lookup returns CDR1 MNHEY and CDR2 SMNVEV (reference sequence). The CDR3 has 15 amino acids. The V end was cut by 0 bases, the J end by 2 bases, with 10 bases between. The CDR3 region has the DNA TGTGCCAGCAGTTTATCCACTCCCCGAAACACTGAAGCTTTCTTT. Its translation: CASSLSTPRNTEAFF.

This clonotype was detected only a few times. V gene TRBV2 combines with J gene TRBJ2-2; the D gene could be TRBD1 or TRBD2 (7 bases each). Germline CDR1 is SNHLY and CDR2 is FYNNEI. This CDR3 contains 15 residues. The V end lost 11 bases, the J end lost 3 bases, and 19 bases lay between the germline ends. The CDR3 nucleotides are TGTGCCGGGGATGGGGAGGGGGCGCACACCGGGGAGCTGTTTTTT. Translated: CAGDGEGAHTGELFF.

This clonotype was observed a few times. The rearrangement uses TRBV20-1 and TRBJ2-7; TRBD1 agrees at 7 bases. Germline V gene lookup returns CDR1 DFQATT and CDR2 SNEGSKA (reference sequence). This CDR3 contains 14 residues. The V and J ends lost 5 bases and 2 bases, in that order; junction bases with no gene match: 9. The CDR3 DNA reads as TGCAGTGCTTTTTCACAGGGGTTAACCTACGAGCAGTACTTC. The encoded protein is CSAFSQGLTYEQYF.

This clonotype appeared a few times. The chain has TRBV30 and TRBJ1-1, with 7 bases identical to TRBD1. The CDR3 has 12 amino acids. The V gene end was trimmed by 3 bases and the J gene end by 7 bases; junction bases not matched to a gene: 5. The V gene's germline CDR1 is GTSNPN and CDR2 SVGIG (reference sequence). Here the CDR3 reads CAWREDRHEAFF. The CDR3 bases are TGTGCCTGGAGGGAGGACAGGCATGAAGCTTTCTTT.

The J gene is TRBJ2-5, the V gene TRBV5-6; 8 nucleotides agree with TRBD1. The CDR3 has 15 residues. The junction had 6 bases not matched to a gene; V was cut back by 1 base and J by 4 bases. In germline, CDR1 is SGHDT, CDR2 YYEEEE. In DNA, the CDR3 is TGTGCCAGCAGCTTGCTGCAGGGGGCGTTAGAGACCCAGTACTTC. It translates to CASSLLQGALETQYF.

The chain couples TRBV27 to TRBJ2-7, with TRBD2 matching 8 bases. CDR1 and CDR2 (germline): MNHEY, SMNVEV (reference sequence). V dropped 2 bases and J dropped 6; count of bases not matched to a gene: 12. CDR3 length: 16 amino acids. The CDR3 DNA follows: TGTGCCAGCAGTTTAAGTTGGGGACTAGGGTTCCTCGAGCAGTACTTC. Its protein is CASSLSWGLGFLEQYF.

This clonotype was recorded a few times. CDR3 bases: TGTGCCAGCAGCCGAGGTATGGGTCAGCCCCAGCATTTT. Translated: CASSRGMGQPQHF. The V and J genes are TRBV12-3 or TRBV12-4 and TRBJ1-5; no reliable D call. The CDR3 covers 13 residues. Trimming removed 6 bases from V and 6 bases from J, with 12 bases in between.

This clonotype came up a few times. The rearrangement joins TRBV7-9 to TRBJ2-3; D not certain. The CDR3 loop spans 16 amino acids. Trimming removed 4 bases from V and 4 bases from J, with 18 bases in between. Germline-derived CDR1 and CDR2 are SEHNR and FQNEAQ (reference sequence). CDR3 protein: CASSSRGSLISDTQYF. The CDR3 bases are TGTGCCAGCAGCTCGCGTGGCTCCCTTATCTCAGATACGCAGTATTTT.

This rearrangement joins TRBV5-4 to TRBJ2-5; 7 bases are shared with TRBD2. There are 14 residues in the CDR3. CDR1 and CDR2 from the germline V gene are SGHNT and YYREEE (reference sequence). V dropped 7 bases and J dropped 5; count of bases not matched to a gene: 11. In DNA form, the CDR3 reads TGTGCCAGCCAAATGGACTCCGGGGGGGAGACCCAGTACTTC. Its protein is CASQMDSGGETQYF.

With regard to this clonotype: A read error may produce the germline difference seen at one junction end. The genes are TRBV5-1 and TRBJ2-7; 7 bases are a match to TRBD1. CDR1 and CDR2 from the germline V gene are SGHRS and YFSETQ. CDR3 length: 14 residues. The CDR3 loop is CASGLADREYEQYF. The CDR3 coding sequence is TGCGCCAGCGGCTTGGCCGACAGGGAATACGAGCAGTACTTC.

V usage is TRBV7-3 and J usage is TRBJ2-5; 8 nucleotides match TRBD2. The end of the DNA aligns better with TRBJ2-1, so the J call may be wrong. CDR1 SGHTA and CDR2 FQGTGA come from the germline V gene. This CDR3 region has 14 residues. The CDR3 is CASSRDPGGNEQFF. The CDR3 bases are TGTGCCAGCAGTCGGGACCCGGGAGGGAATGAGCAGTTCTTC.

This clonotype was seen a few times. This chain joins TRBV12-3 or TRBV12-4 and TRBJ1-6; maybe TRBD1 (6 bases). This CDR3 contains 14 residues. Trimming pared 9 bases from V and 7 bases from J, leaving 16 bases between. In DNA, the CDR3 is TGTGCCAGTTCTGCAAGGACAGTCAATTCACCCCTCCACTTT. It specifies CASSARTVNSPLHF.

J is TRBJ2-1 and V is TRBV7-6, with a weak D call TRBD2 (6 bases). Trimming removed 5 bases from V and 0 bases from J, with 11 bases in between. Germline V gives CDR1 SGHVS, CDR2 FNYEAQ. The CDR3 consists of 15 residues. The CDR3: CASSKTRSSYNEQFF. The CDR3 bases are TGTGCCAGCAGCAAGACTAGAAGCTCCTACAATGAGCAGTTCTTC.

This chain joins TRBV12-3 or TRBV12-4 and TRBJ1-4, with D maybe TRBD1 (6 bases). This CDR3 is built from 16 residues. V lost 6 bases, J lost 1 base, and 15 bases lay in between. The CDR3 sequence: CASRPRGGQTNEKLFF. Written as DNA, the CDR3 is TGTGCCAGCAGGCCCAGGGGAGGCCAAACTAATGAAAAACTGTTTTTT.

This clonotype was observed a handful of times. The rearrangement links TRBV28 to TRBJ2-7; TRBD1 is a possible D gene (6 bases). V was shortened by 6 bases and J by 2 bases, with 14 bases between the two germline ends. Germline V gene sequence: CDR1 MDHEN, CDR2 SYDVKM. This CDR3 is 14 amino acids long. This CDR3 reads CASSTQGSTYEQYF. CDR3 sequence (DNA): TGTGCCAGCAGCACTCAGGGGTCAACCTACGAGCAGTACTTC.

The CDR3 DNA reads TGCAGCGCCCTAAGGGGGGGGCACGAGACCCAGTACTTC. It encodes CSALRGGHETQYF. The V gene is TRBV29-1, the J gene TRBJ2-1; D might be TRBD2 (7 bases). The J call may be incorrect, as the DNA end agrees better with TRBJ2-5. The germline gives CDR1 SQVTM, CDR2 ANQGSEA. The CDR3 totals 13 residues.